These 28 T cell receptor beta chains originate from one sample sequenced in a study of cytomegalovirus exposure and HLA in healthy donors. The PCR had 60 Vbeta and 13 Jbeta primers. Produced via immunoSEQ multiplex PCR; TCRdb's table is partial and in-frame only. This sample yields about 50,000 clones, of which around 70% are seen a single time; about 9.1% belongs to the top ten. The sample taken for sequencing was PBMCs. These receptors all stem from a woman aged 45-59 years in good health and CMV-seronegative.

The chain links TRBV6-1 to TRBJ1-1; 7 positions agree with TRBD1. The CDR3 loop spans 14 amino acids. The trim removed 10 bases at V and 0 bases at J, leaving 8 bases unmatched. CDR1 is MNHNS and CDR2 is SASEGT in the germline V gene. The CDR3 DNA reads TGTGCCACCCGGGACAGTAACATGAACACTGAAGCTTTCTTT. This gives the protein CATRDSNMNTEAFF.

V usage is TRBV28 and J usage is TRBJ1-1; TRBD1 aligns across 9 bases. V dropped 6 bases and J dropped 3; count of bases not matched to a gene: 5. The germline CDR1 and CDR2 sequences are MDHEN and SYDVKM. CDR3 length: 14 amino acids. The CDR3 region is CASRLGQGYTEAFF. The CDR3 DNA reads as TGTGCCAGCAGGCTCGGACAGGGGTACACTGAAGCTTTCTTT.

The CDR3 loop is CASSQTAAQITGYTF. The CDR3 nucleotides read TGTGCCAGCAGCCAAACCGCCGCACAGATCACAGGCTACACCTTC. The rearrangement joins TRBV27 to TRBJ1-2; D unresolved. CDR1 and CDR2 from the germline V gene are MNHEY and SMNVEV (reference sequence). V lost 6 bases to trimming and J lost 8 bases, with 22 bases between them. CDR3 length equals 15 residues.

For this clone: Other DNA sequences in this specimen translate into the identical CDR3. The chain joins TRBV15 to TRBJ2-7, with a tentative D call TRBD1 (5 bases). Trimming took off 0 bases at V and 3 bases at J, with 6 bases between the two ends. The CDR3 is 13 amino acids. Germline CDR1 reads LNHNV; CDR2 reads YYDKDF (reference sequence). The CDR3 DNA is TGTGCCACCAGCAGAGATAGGGGCTACGAGCAGTACTTC. Protein product: CATSRDRGYEQYF.

The genes are TRBV18 and TRBJ1-1; D is ambiguous. Trimming shortened V by 3 bases and J by 3 bases, and 14 bases separated the two germline ends. Germline V lookup: CDR1 KGHSH, CDR2 LQKENI. The length of the CDR3 is 15 residues. The CDR3 loop is CASSPSPTEYTEAFF. Written as DNA, the CDR3 is TGTGCCAGCTCACCTTCACCGACGGAGTACACTGAAGCTTTCTTT.

The rearrangement uses TRBV5-4 and TRBJ2-3, with D perhaps TRBD1 (6 bases). Germline V CDR1 and CDR2: SGHNT, YYREEE (reference sequence). There are 17 residues in the CDR3. V was shortened by 4 bases and J by 8 bases, with 26 bases between the two germline ends. CDR3 in DNA: TGTGCCAGCAGCGCCCCTCAAGGGCTAGAGGGGGACCGTACGCAGTATTTT. As protein: CASSAPQGLEGDRTQYF.

The V and J genes are TRBV6-1 and TRBJ2-1; 7 nucleotides match TRBD2. J gave up 7 bases and V 2 bases, and 8 bases lay outside the gene matches. Germline CDR1 and CDR2: MNHNS and SASEGT. This CDR3 has 15 residues. The CDR3 here is CASSEIAGVGNEQFF. The DNA of the CDR3 is TGTGCCAGCAGTGAAATTGCGGGAGTGGGGAATGAGCAGTTCTTC.

Here the CDR3 DNA reads TGTGCCAGCAGTGTACTAGCGGGGTACAATGAGCAGTTCTTC. Translation: CASSVLAGYNEQFF. This rearrangement joins TRBV27 to TRBJ2-1, with 10 bases matching TRBD2. Germline-derived CDR1 and CDR2 are MNHEY and SMNVEV (reference sequence). Trimming removed 5 bases from V and 4 bases from J; junction bases left unmatched: 2. The CDR3 sequence is 14 residues long.

The rearrangement joins TRBV5-4 to TRBJ2-7; 9 bases line up with TRBD2. The J segment lost 5 bases and the V segment lost 3 bases, leaving 6 bases of the junction unmatched. The CDR3 loop spans 14 amino acids. Germline-derived CDR1 and CDR2 are SGHNT and YYREEE (reference sequence). CDR3 sequence (DNA): TGTGCCAGCAGCTCAAGCGGGGGGCCTGACGAGCAGTACTTC. It specifies CASSSSGGPDEQYF.

This chain joins TRBV28 and TRBJ2-7; D uncertain. Germline CDR1 and CDR2: MDHEN and SYDVKM. V lost 2 bases and J lost 5, with 4 bases in between. This CDR3 is 11 amino acids long. CDR3 region: CASSLRDEQYF. The CDR3 DNA reads as TGTGCCAGCAGTTTACGGGACGAGCAGTACTTC.

This clone was counted a few times. CDR3 protein: CASSPAEGLIREQFF. CDR3 in DNA: TGTGCCAGCAGCCCGGCTGAGGGACTGATTCGGGAGCAGTTCTTC. The chain joins TRBV5-4 to TRBJ2-1; a weak D match, TRBD2 (6 bases). The germline V and J ends were trimmed by 4 bases and 10 bases, with 21 bases remaining between them. CDR3 length: 15 residues. Germline V lookup: CDR1 SGHNT, CDR2 YYREEE (reference sequence).

V gene TRBV5-8 combines with J gene TRBJ2-3, with D possibly being TRBD2 (6 bases). CDR1 and CDR2 from the germline V gene are SGHTS and YDEGEE. This CDR3 has 14 amino acids. V lost 7 bases to trimming and J lost 4 bases, with 16 bases between them. CDR3 bases: TGTGCCAGCGGCGGGGCCAGGCAAGCAGATACGCAGTATTTT. Translation gives CASGGARQADTQYF.

This clone has only one observation. The chain has TRBV6-5 and TRBJ2-7; a weak D match, TRBD1 (5 bases). CDR3 length: 14 residues. In germline, CDR1 is MNHEY, CDR2 SVGAGI. V lost 0 bases and J 4 bases, leaving 10 bases between the germline ends. The CDR3 here is CASSYSAGAYEQYF. In DNA, the CDR3 is TGTGCCAGCAGTTACTCCGCTGGGGCGTACGAGCAGTACTTC.

The genes are TRBV18 and TRBJ1-5; TRBD1 matches 7 bases. The ends lost 7 bases at V and 3 bases at J; junction bases unmatched: 3. This CDR3 spans 13 amino acids. The germline CDR1 and CDR2 sequences are KGHSH and LQKENI. The CDR3: CASCGTDNQPQHF. Here the CDR3 DNA reads TGTGCCAGCTGTGGGACAGACAATCAGCCCCAGCATTTT.

The chain links TRBV5-4 to TRBJ2-3, with TRBD2 identical over 8 bases. In germline, CDR1 is SGHNT, CDR2 YYREEE (reference sequence). The ends lost 4 bases at V and 4 bases at J; junction bases unmatched: 14. This CDR3 is 17 amino acids long. The CDR3 DNA sequence: TGTGCCAGCAGCCCTGGCAGCGGGAGTCATACCCCAGATACGCAGTATTTT. Its protein is CASSPGSGSHTPDTQYF. The full variable domain, rest sourced from reference TRBV5-4 and TRBJ2-3, is ETGVTQSPTHLIKTRGQQVTLRCSSQSGHNTVSWYQQALGQGPQFIFQYYREEENGRGNFPPRFSGLQFPNYSSELNVNALELDDSALYLCASSPGSGSHTPDTQYFGPGTRLTVL.

The gene calls are TRBV7-9 and TRBJ1-4; D gene uncertain. The germline V gene encodes CDR1 SEHNR and CDR2 FQNEAQ (reference sequence). This CDR3 comprises 16 residues. V shed 1 base and J shed 8 bases, with 17 bases lying between them. CDR3 bases: TGTGCCAGCAGCTTAGGACCTCCGGGGTCGGGAGAAAAACTGTTTTTT. Amino acids: CASSLGPPGSGEKLFF.

The J gene is TRBJ1-2, the V gene TRBV7-9, with 11 bases fitting TRBD1. Germline V gene sequence: CDR1 SEHNR, CDR2 FQNEAQ (reference sequence). The CDR3 loop spans 14 amino acids. The V and J ends lost 5 bases and 7 bases, in that order; junction bases with no gene match: 6. The CDR3 region has the DNA TGTGCCAGCAGCACAGGACAGGGGGCGCGTGGCTACACCTTC. It specifies CASSTGQGARGYTF.

The rearrangement links TRBV2 to TRBJ2-2, with 7 bases that match TRBD2. The CDR3 spans 15 residues. Unmatched junction bases numbered 6, after V lost 3 bases and J lost 5 bases. Germline loops: CDR1 SNHLY, CDR2 FYNNEI. CDR3 coding DNA: TGTGCCAGCAGTGAGCTAGCGGTAGGAACCGGGGAGCTGTTTTTT. Encoded protein: CASSELAVGTGELFF.

The chain employs TRBV4-1 and TRBJ2-7, with 8 bases that match TRBD2. Looked up from germline, CDR1 is MGHRA and CDR2 is YSYEKL. CDR3 length: 19 amino acids. Losses at the gene ends were 0 bases for V and 1 base for J; bases not matched to a gene: 14. The CDR3 DNA sequence: TGCGCCAGCAGCCAAGAAAGGATCCTAGCGGGTCATAATTCCTACGAGCAGTACTTC. Protein: CASSQERILAGHNSYEQYF.

The table lists this clone with a few counts. V is TRBV5-8 and J is TRBJ1-1; D uncertain. Germline V gene lookup returns CDR1 SGHTS and CDR2 YDEGEE. CDR3 length equals 13 residues. Trimming took off 4 bases at V and 3 bases at J, with 10 bases between the two ends. As DNA, the CDR3 is TGTGCCAGCAGCCTAGAACGAGACACTGAAGCTTTCTTT. It codes for CASSLERDTEAFF.

This chain links TRBV18 with TRBJ2-7; 9 nucleotides align to TRBD2. After removal of 0 bases from V and 3 bases from J, the junction contained 3 bases not matched to a gene. Germline V gene lookup returns CDR1 KGHSH and CDR2 LQKENI. CDR3 size: 15 residues. CDR3 sequence reads: CASSPPGLALYEQYF. The CDR3 nucleotides are TGTGCCAGCTCACCACCGGGACTAGCTCTCTACGAGCAGTACTTC.

The V and J genes are TRBV7-3 and TRBJ1-1; perhaps TRBD1 as D (5 bases). Trimming left V 5 bases short and J 4 bases short, with 11 bases between. From germline, CDR1 is SGHTA and CDR2 FQGTGA. This CDR3 has 13 residues. DNA of the CDR3: TGTGCCAGCAGCCCGACGGGGGGCACTGAAGCTTTCTTT. Encoded protein: CASSPTGGTEAFF.

The V call is TRBV18, the J call TRBJ1-2, with D perhaps TRBD1 (5 bases). The CDR3 is made up of 13 amino acids. V was clipped by 2 bases and J by 4 bases, with 8 bases between them. Germline V gene lookup returns CDR1 KGHSH and CDR2 LQKENI. CDR3 protein: CASSPDSLYGYTF. In DNA, the CDR3 is TGTGCCAGCTCACCAGACAGCCTCTATGGCTACACCTTC.

The V and J genes are TRBV6-1 and TRBJ2-3; 8 bases map to TRBD2. The germline V gene encodes CDR1 MNHNS and CDR2 SASEGT. The V and J ends lost 7 bases and 6 bases, in that order; junction bases with no gene match: 12. The CDR3 runs to 15 residues. This chain's CDR3 is CASTTGGPRGDTQYF. CDR3 coding DNA: TGTGCCAGCACGACGGGAGGGCCTAGGGGGGATACGCAGTATTTT.

This chain links TRBV6-6 with TRBJ2-1, with TRBD2 identical over 7 bases. CDR1 is MNHNY, CDR2 SVGAGI, per germline (reference sequence). The V segment lost 11 bases and the J segment 6 bases; nucleotides outside the gene matches: 10. There are 13 residues in the CDR3. CDR3 sequence reads: CASRSGGPNEQFF. DNA for the CDR3: TGTGCCTCGAGGTCGGGGGGACCCAATGAGCAGTTCTTC.

This rearrangement joins TRBV10-3 to TRBJ2-1; possible D gene TRBD2, 5 bases. The germline V gene has CDR1 ENHRY and CDR2 SYGVKD. The CDR3 totals 14 residues. Trimming removed 2 bases from V and 9 bases from J, with 14 bases in between. CDR3 in amino acids: CAISESQFEGEQFF. CDR3 in DNA: TGTGCCATCAGTGAGAGTCAGTTCGAGGGTGAGCAGTTCTTC.

The CDR3 spells CASSEAGGEQYF. In DNA form, the CDR3 reads TGTGCCAGCAGTGAAGCTGGAGGCGAGCAGTACTTC. The chain carries TRBV6-1 and TRBJ2-7; possibly TRBD2 for D (5 bases). From germline, CDR1 is MNHNS and CDR2 SASEGT. The CDR3 extends over 12 amino acids. Between the trimmed V and J ends, which lost 0 bases and 6 bases, there was a span of 6 bases.

This chain connects TRBV7-6 to TRBJ2-7; the D gene is possibly TRBD1 (6 bases). Deletions cut 5 bases from V and 2 bases from J, with 19 bases between. This CDR3 region has 16 residues. Germline assignment: CDR1 SGHVS and CDR2 FNYEAQ. The CDR3 bases are TGTGCCAGCAGCCATCCTCCGGGACAACTAACCTACGAGCAGTACTTC. Amino acids: CASSHPPGQLTYEQYF. The full variable domain, completed using reference TRBV7-6 and TRBJ2-7, is GAGVSQSPRYKVTKRGQDVALRCDPISGHVSLYWYRQALGQGPEFLTYFNYEAQQDKSGLPNDRFSAERPEGSISTLTIQRTEQRDSAMYRCASSHPPGQLTYEQYFGPGTRLTVT.